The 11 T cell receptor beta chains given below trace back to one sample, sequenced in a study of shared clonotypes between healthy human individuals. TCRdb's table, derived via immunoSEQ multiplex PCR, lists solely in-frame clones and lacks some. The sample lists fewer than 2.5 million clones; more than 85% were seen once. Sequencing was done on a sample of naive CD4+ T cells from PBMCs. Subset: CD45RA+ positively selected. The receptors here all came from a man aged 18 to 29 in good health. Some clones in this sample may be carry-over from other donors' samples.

The DNA of the CDR3 is TGCGCCAGCACCCAGGGGGCTCGGTACACTGAAGCTTTCTTT. The encoded protein is CASTQGARYTEAFF. This chain links TRBV5-1 with TRBJ1-1; 8 bases agree with TRBD1. V trimming: 6 bases; J trimming: 3 bases; junction bases outside the gene matches: 7. CDR1 SGHRS and CDR2 YFSETQ come from the germline V gene. CDR3 size: 14 residues.

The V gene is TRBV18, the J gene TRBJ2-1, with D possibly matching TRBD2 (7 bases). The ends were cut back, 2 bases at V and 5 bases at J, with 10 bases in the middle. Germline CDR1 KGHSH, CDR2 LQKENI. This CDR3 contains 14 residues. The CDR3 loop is CASSPAGANNEQFF. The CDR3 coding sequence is TGTGCCAGCTCACCAGCGGGGGCTAACAATGAGCAGTTCTTC.

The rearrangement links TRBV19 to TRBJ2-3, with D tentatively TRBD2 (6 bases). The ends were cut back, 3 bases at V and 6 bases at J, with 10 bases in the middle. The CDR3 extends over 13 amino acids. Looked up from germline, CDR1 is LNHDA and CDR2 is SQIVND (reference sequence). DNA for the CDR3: TGTGCCAGTAGTATTGAGGAGGGGGATACGCAGTATTTT. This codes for CASSIEEGDTQYF.

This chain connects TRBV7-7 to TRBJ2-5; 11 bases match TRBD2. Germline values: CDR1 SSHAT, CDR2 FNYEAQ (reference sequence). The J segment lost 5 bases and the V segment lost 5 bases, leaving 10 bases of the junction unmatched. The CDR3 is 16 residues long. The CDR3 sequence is CASSTLAGGPLETQYF. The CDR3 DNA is TGTGCCAGCAGCACCTTAGCGGGAGGGCCGCTGGAGACCCAGTACTTC.

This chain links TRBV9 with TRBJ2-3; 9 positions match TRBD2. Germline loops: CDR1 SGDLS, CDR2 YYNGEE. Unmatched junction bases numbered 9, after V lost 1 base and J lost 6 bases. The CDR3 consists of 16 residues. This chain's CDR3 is CASSVTGTSRSDTQYF. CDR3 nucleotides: TGTGCCAGCAGCGTAACTGGGACTAGCAGGTCGGATACGCAGTATTTT.

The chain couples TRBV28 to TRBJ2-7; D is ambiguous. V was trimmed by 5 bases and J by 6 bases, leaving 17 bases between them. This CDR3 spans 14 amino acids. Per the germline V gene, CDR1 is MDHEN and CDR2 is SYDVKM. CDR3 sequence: CASSPAGPPGEQYF. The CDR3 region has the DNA TGTGCCAGCAGTCCCGCCGGGCCCCCAGGCGAGCAGTACTTC.

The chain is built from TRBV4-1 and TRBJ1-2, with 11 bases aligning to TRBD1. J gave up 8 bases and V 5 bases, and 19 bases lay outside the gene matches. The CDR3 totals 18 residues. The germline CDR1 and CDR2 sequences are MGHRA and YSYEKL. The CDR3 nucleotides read TGCGCCAGCAGCTCTCGCCATACCGGGACAGGGGGTTCGGGCGGCTACACCTTC. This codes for CASSSRHTGTGGSGGYTF.

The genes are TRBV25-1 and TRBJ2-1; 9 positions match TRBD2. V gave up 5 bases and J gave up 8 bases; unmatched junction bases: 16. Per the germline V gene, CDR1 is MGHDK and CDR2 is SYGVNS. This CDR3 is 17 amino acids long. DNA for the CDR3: TGTGCCAGCAGTTCAGGATTGGGCGGGAGGGCCGGGGATGAGCAGTTCTTC. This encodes CASSSGLGGRAGDEQFF.

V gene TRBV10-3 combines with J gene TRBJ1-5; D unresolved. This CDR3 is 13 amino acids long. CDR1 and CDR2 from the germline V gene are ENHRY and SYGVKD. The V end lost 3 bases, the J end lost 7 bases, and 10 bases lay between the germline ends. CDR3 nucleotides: TGTGCCATCAGTGACAGGCCCAGCCAGCCCCAGCATTTT. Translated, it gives CAISDRPSQPQHF.

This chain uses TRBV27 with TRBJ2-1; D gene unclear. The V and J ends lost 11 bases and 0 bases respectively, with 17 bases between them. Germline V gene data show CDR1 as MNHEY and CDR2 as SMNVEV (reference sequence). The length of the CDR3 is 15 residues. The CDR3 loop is CASQPDLSSYNEQFF. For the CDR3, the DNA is TGTGCCTCCCAACCTGACCTAAGCTCCTACAATGAGCAGTTCTTC.

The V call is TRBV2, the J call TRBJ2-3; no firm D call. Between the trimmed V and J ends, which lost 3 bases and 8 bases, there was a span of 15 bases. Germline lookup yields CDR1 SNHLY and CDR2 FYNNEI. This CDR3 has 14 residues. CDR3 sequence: CASSDRGGSGTQYF. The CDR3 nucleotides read TGTGCCAGCAGTGATAGAGGTGGTTCGGGTACGCAGTATTTT. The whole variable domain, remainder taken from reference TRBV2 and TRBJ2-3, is EPEVTQTPSHQVTQMGQEVILRCVPISNHLYFYWYRQILGQKVEFLVSFYNNEISEKSEIFDDQFSVERPDGSNFTLKIRSTKLEDSAMYFCASSDRGGSGTQYFGPGTRLTVL.